The TCR beta chain under discussion was sequenced for a study of blood T cell repertoires in COVID-19. Study-level information: In each case, the material was cDNA or gDNA derived from T cells, B-cell-depleted T cells, or PBMCs.

Original processing methods: For nucleated cells, counts were estimated from reference gene primer amplification. Repertoires were generated with immunoSEQ multiplex PCR, while TCRdb's copy carries only in-frame clones and drops some. That table gives V, J and clone size, and the DNA gave D and trimming. The sample has more than 150,000 clones, 70% to 85% seen once. Germline values: CDR1 SNHLY, CDR2 FYNNEI. The CDR3 is 15 amino acids. Between the trimmed V and J ends, which lost 2 bases and 4 bases, there was a span of 14 bases. Material: peripheral blood. The chain carries TRBV2 and TRBJ1-2, with no clear D. The sequence derives from a woman between 50 and 59 years old with acute or convalescent COVID-19. This CDR3 reads CASSEFEGVSYGYTF. As DNA, the CDR3 is TGTGCCAGCAGTGAATTTGAGGGCGTTAGCTATGGCTACACCTTC.